This entry lists 25 T cell receptor beta chains sequenced from one sample in a study of shared clonotypes between healthy human individuals. Using immunoSEQ multiplex PCR, the repertoire was profiled, and TCRdb retains in-frame clones only, with some absent. Here the sample spans over 400,000 clones, roughly 80% being singletons. Material for sequencing was PBMCs. The receptor source for this set is a woman between 35 and 50 years old in good health. Some clones in this sample may be carry-over from other donors' samples.

This clone came up a few times. The final CDR3 position lacks the conserved phenylalanine or tryptophan, pointing to a likely read error. No DNA is shown, since the ends of the CDR3 on it are uncertain; the CDR3 is the one TCRdb lists. V is TRBV6-5 and J is TRBJ1-1; the table names TRBD1, a call not compared with the DNA. Germline V lookup: CDR1 MNHEY, CDR2 SVGAGI. The CDR3 length equals 9 residues, ends included. CDR3 in amino acids: CASRPQGER.

The chain carries TRBV4-2 and TRBJ2-7; the D gene could be TRBD1 or TRBD2 (5 bases each). Germline values: CDR1 LGHNA, CDR2 YNFKEQ. This CDR3 contains 15 residues. V was trimmed by 1 base and J by 2 bases, leaving 12 bases between them. CDR3 loop: CASSQGGARTYEQYF. The CDR3 DNA reads as TGTGCCAGCAGCCAAGGAGGGGCACGGACCTACGAGCAGTACTTC.

The CDR3 sequence: CASSLPHPSGNTIYF. CDR3 DNA sequence: TGTGCCAGCAGTCTCCCTCACCCCTCTGGAAACACCATATATTTT. The V and J genes are TRBV6-1 and TRBJ1-3; D remains ambiguous. The germline V gene encodes CDR1 MNHNS and CDR2 SASEGT. The CDR3 spans 15 residues. Trimming removed 5 bases at V and 0 bases at J, with 11 bases between.

Comments on this clone: Distinct nucleotide sequences in the sample also encode this CDR3. This sequence joins TRBV18 and TRBJ2-1, with a tentative D call TRBD1 (7 bases). The CDR3 spans 13 residues. Germline V gene lookup returns CDR1 KGHSH and CDR2 LQKENI. Trimming left V 3 bases short and J 8 bases short, with 11 bases between. The CDR3 sequence: CASSPGGGDEQFF. The CDR3 DNA reads TGTGCCAGCTCACCCGGAGGGGGCGATGAGCAGTTCTTC. The full variable domain, completed using reference TRBV18 and TRBJ2-1, is NAGVMQNPRHLVRRRGQEARLRCSPMKGHSHVYWYRQLPEEGLKFMVYLQKENIIDESGMPKERFSAEFPKEGPSILRIQQVVRGDSAAYFCASSPGGGDEQFFGPGTRLTVL.

The CDR3 DNA reads TGCGCCAGCAGTGAGGGACAGTACAATGAGCAGTTCTTC. Protein sequence: CASSEGQYNEQFF. The V call is TRBV10-1, the J call TRBJ2-1; TRBD1 is a possible D gene (6 bases). Germline V gene lookup returns CDR1 WNHNN and CDR2 SYGVQD (reference sequence). This CDR3 spans 13 amino acids. Trimming shortened V by 2 bases and J by 4 bases, and 6 bases separated the two germline ends.

There are a few counts of this clone. V is TRBV4-3 and J is TRBJ1-5; the match to TRBD1 covers 9 bases. This CDR3 contains 14 residues. V trimming: 4 bases; J trimming: 6 bases; junction bases outside the gene matches: 4. Germline-derived CDR1 and CDR2 are LGHNA and YSLEER. In DNA form, the CDR3 reads TGCGCCAGCAGCCTCGACAGGGGGTCTCAGCCCCAGCATTTT. This encodes CASSLDRGSQPQHF.

The V call is TRBV5-6, the J call TRBJ2-5, with 9 bases lining up with TRBD2. Germline V gene data show CDR1 as SGHDT and CDR2 as YYEEEE. The CDR3 totals 17 residues. V lost 2 bases, J lost 5 bases, and 13 bases stayed unmatched. The CDR3, as DNA: TGTGCCAGCAGCTTCCCGCTAGCGGGGTCGACGGGGGAGACCCAGTACTTC. Translation: CASSFPLAGSTGETQYF.

In its sample, this clone was seen once. V usage is TRBV5-1 and J usage is TRBJ2-3; D may be TRBD1 (6 bases). The V gene lost 4 bases and the J gene lost 1 base, with 10 bases spanning the gap. Germline values: CDR1 SGHRS, CDR2 YFSETQ. CDR3 size: 14 residues. This CDR3 reads CASSQGTGTDTQYF. In nucleotides, the CDR3 is TGCGCCAGCAGCCAGGGGACGGGCACAGATACGCAGTATTTT. The entire variable domain, with the rest obtained from reference TRBV5-1 and TRBJ2-3, is as follows: KAGVTQTPRYLIKTRGQQVTLSCSPISGHRSVSWYQQTPGQGLQFLFEYFSETQRNKGNFPGRFSGRQFSNSRSEMNVSTLELGDSALYLCASSQGTGTDTQYFGPGTRLTVL.

The genes are TRBV27 and TRBJ1-5; 8 bases align to TRBD1. The CDR3 sequence is 14 residues long. CDR1 MNHEY and CDR2 SMNVEV come from the germline V gene (reference sequence). The V segment lost 5 bases and the J segment 5 bases; nucleotides outside the gene matches: 5. The CDR3 bases are TGTGCCAGCAGTCTGGACAGGGATGATCAGCCCCAGCATTTT. Its protein is CASSLDRDDQPQHF.

The chain employs TRBV9 and TRBJ1-1, with no clear D. Germline V CDR1 and CDR2: SGDLS, YYNGEE. Deletions cut 1 base from V and 6 bases from J, with 13 bases between. The CDR3 is made up of 14 amino acids. The CDR3 sequence: CASSVRQPGAEAFF. CDR3 nucleotides: TGTGCCAGCAGCGTACGGCAGCCTGGGGCTGAAGCTTTCTTT.

The chain has TRBV4-1 and TRBJ2-7, with 7 bases identical to TRBD1. The CDR3 has 15 amino acids. V dropped 2 bases and J dropped 4; count of bases not matched to a gene: 8. Germline CDR1 MGHRA, CDR2 YSYEKL. Here the CDR3 reads CASSQPTTGLYEQYF. CDR3 nucleotide sequence: TGCGCCAGCAGCCAACCCACGACAGGGTTGTACGAGCAGTACTTC.

This chain links TRBV27 with TRBJ2-7; 8 nucleotides line up with TRBD1. Trimming cost V 0 bases and J 4 bases; bases outside gene matches: 8. There are 16 residues in the CDR3. Germline assignment: CDR1 MNHEY and CDR2 SMNVEV (reference sequence). The CDR3 DNA reads as TGTGCCAGCAGTTTATCAGGGCAGGGGGCCCAATACGAGCAGTACTTC. This codes for CASSLSGQGAQYEQYF.

The sample holds a few counts of this clone. This sample also contains other DNA sequences that code for the same CDR3. The chain links TRBV10-3 to TRBJ2-5, with D possibly being TRBD1 (5 bases). CDR1 ENHRY and CDR2 SYGVKD come from the germline V gene. Trimming removed 6 bases from V and 3 bases from J, with 5 bases in between. The CDR3 contains 11 residues. This CDR3 reads CAIRGEETQYF. CDR3 sequence (DNA): TGTGCCATCAGAGGGGAAGAGACCCAGTACTTC.

The chain is built from TRBV27 and TRBJ2-7, with 10 bases aligning to TRBD1. The germline V gene encodes CDR1 MNHEY and CDR2 SMNVEV (reference sequence). The trim removed 5 bases at V and 2 bases at J, leaving 6 bases unmatched. This CDR3 is built from 15 residues. The CDR3 loop reads CASSSLGQGTYEQYF. In DNA form, the CDR3 reads TGTGCCAGCAGTAGCCTGGGACAGGGGACCTACGAGCAGTACTTC.

The V call is TRBV7-2, the J call TRBJ2-7; 14 nucleotides match TRBD2. CDR3 length: 15 amino acids. V dropped 4 bases and J dropped 7; count of bases not matched to a gene: 6. The V gene's germline CDR1 is SGHTA and CDR2 FQGNSA. Here the CDR3 reads CASSSGLAGVWEQYF. CDR3 sequence (DNA): TGTGCCAGCAGCTCGGGACTAGCGGGAGTCTGGGAGCAGTACTTC.

V is TRBV28 and J is TRBJ2-2; D gene unclear. Germline V gives CDR1 MDHEN, CDR2 SYDVKM. Trimming stripped 4 bases from V and 4 bases from J, with 10 bases between. CDR3 size: 14 residues. CDR3 DNA: TGTGCCAGCAGTTCCCCCCAGATCACCGGGGAGCTGTTTTTT. Translation gives CASSSPQITGELFF. Using reference TRBV28 and TRBJ2-2 for the parts outside the CDR3, the full variable domain is DVKVTQSSRYLVKRTGEKVFLECVQDMDHENMFWYRQDPGLGLRLIYFSYDVKMKEKGDIPEGYSVSREKKERFSLILESASTNQTSMYLCASSSPQITGELFFGEGSRLTVL.

V gene TRBV2 combines with J gene TRBJ2-2; D is perhaps TRBD2 (5 bases). This CDR3 is built from 12 residues. The V and J ends lost 6 bases and 7 bases respectively, with 9 bases between them. The germline gives CDR1 SNHLY, CDR2 FYNNEI. The CDR3 DNA sequence: TGTGCCAGCAGGCCCGGGGTCGGGGAGCTGTTTTTT. Translated: CASRPGVGELFF.

This chain links TRBV6-1 with TRBJ1-3; D not certain. Trimming took off 7 bases at V and 0 bases at J, with 10 bases between the two ends. This CDR3 comprises 14 residues. From germline, CDR1 is MNHNS and CDR2 SASEGT. In DNA form, the CDR3 reads TGTGCCAGCAAGTTATCGGGCTCTGGAAACACCATATATTTT. Translation gives CASKLSGSGNTIYF.

V gene TRBV6-1 combines with J gene TRBJ2-1, with TRBD2 matching over 9 bases. The CDR3 is made up of 15 amino acids. Looked up from germline, CDR1 is MNHNS and CDR2 is SASEGT. V dropped 7 bases and J dropped 15; count of bases not matched to a gene: 19. The CDR3 region has the DNA TGTGCCAGCACCGCGATAGGAGTAGCGGGAGAAGGCCCGTTCTTC. Translating gives CASTAIGVAGEGPFF.

The CDR3 loop reads CATGGWGLNLNEQFF. The CDR3 DNA is TGTGCCACTGGGGGTTGGGGACTAAACCTCAATGAGCAGTTCTTC. The chain is built from TRBV10-3 and TRBJ2-1; 7 bases align to TRBD2. Germline CDR1 and CDR2: ENHRY and SYGVKD. The trim removed 10 bases at V and 6 bases at J, leaving 15 bases unmatched. This CDR3 has 15 residues.

The CDR3 region has the DNA TGTGCCAGCAGCTTAAATCCCTTGGGGACTAGAGAGCAGTTCTTC. As protein: CASSLNPLGTREQFF. The chain carries TRBV7-3 and TRBJ2-1, with 8 positions matching TRBD2. CDR1 is SGHTA and CDR2 is FQGTGA in the germline V gene. The CDR3 length is 15 residues. V lost 1 base, J lost 10 bases, and 9 bases stayed unmatched. Together with reference TRBV7-3 and TRBJ2-1, the CDR3 gives the full variable domain: GAGVSQTPSNKVTEKGKYVELRCDPISGHTALYWYRQSLGQGPEFLIYFQGTGAADDSGLPNDRFFAVRPEGSVSTLKIQRTERGDSAVYLCASSLNPLGTREQFFGPGTRLTVL.

The genes are TRBV27 and TRBJ1-2; possibly TRBD1 for D (6 bases). V lost 5 bases, J lost 4 bases, and 14 bases lay in between. The length of the CDR3 is 14 residues. From germline, CDR1 is MNHEY and CDR2 SMNVEV (reference sequence). CDR3 sequence: CASSNREDVYGYTF. The CDR3 DNA is TGTGCCAGCAGTAACAGGGAGGACGTCTATGGCTACACCTTC.

The chain is built from TRBV7-7 and TRBJ2-7; D perhaps matches TRBD2 (5 bases). The V gene's germline CDR1 is SSHAT and CDR2 FNYEAQ (reference sequence). Trimming removed 1 base at V and 3 bases at J, with 7 bases between. The CDR3 totals 13 residues. The DNA for the CDR3 is TGTGCCAGCAGCTTAGGGACTTACTACGAGCAGTACTTC. Encoded protein: CASSLGTYYEQYF.

The chain combines TRBV11-3 with TRBJ2-1, with D tentatively TRBD2 (7 bases). Germline V gene lookup returns CDR1 SGHNT and CDR2 YENEEA. The ends were cut back, 4 bases at V and 6 bases at J, with 22 bases in the middle. This CDR3 comprises 17 residues. The CDR3 region has the DNA TGTGCCAGCAGCTCAGGGGCGGCGGGGGCTGGTTTCAATGAGCAGTTCTTC. Translating it yields CASSSGAAGAGFNEQFF.

This sequence joins TRBV29-1 and TRBJ2-3, with TRBD2 matching over 7 bases. The V and J ends lost 1 base and 4 bases, in that order; junction bases with no gene match: 5. The CDR3 spans 14 residues. Germline values: CDR1 SQVTM, CDR2 ANQGSEA. The CDR3, as DNA: TGCAGCGTTGAAGTGGTCGGGAGGCCAGATACGCAGTATTTT. It encodes CSVEVVGRPDTQYF.